The following is a TCR beta chain sequence with its context. The CDR3 covers 15 residues. Germline V lookup: CDR1 ENHRY, CDR2 SYGVKD. After removal of 3 bases from V and 4 bases from J, the junction contained 6 bases not matched to a gene. This sample was included in a study of blood T cell repertoires in COVID-19. The repertoire was sequenced with immunoSEQ multiplex PCR; TCRdb's copy has only in-frame clones and lacks some. The sample lists about 130,000 clones, about four fifths occurring once. The rearrangement links TRBV10-3 to TRBJ1-2, with 9 positions matching TRBD1. The sequence was obtained from a man aged 25 to 40 with COVID-19, enrolled during active disease. The specimen was peripheral blood. The CDR3 DNA sequence: TGTGCCATCAGTGATGGTGACAGGGGGGTCTATGGCTACACCTTC. The encoded protein is CAISDGDRGVYGYTF.